The clone carrying this T cell receptor beta chain is a singleton in its sample. What it binds is not known. Library input was about 1.8 micrograms of DNA from cryopreserved PBMCs. Measured with immunoSEQ multiplex PCR; TCRdb has only the in-frame clones, and not every one. The sample holds around 310,000 clones, roughly 85% seen once. This specimen belongs to a study of cytotoxic CD8 clonotypes in ibrutinib-treated CLL. Study-wide findings and caveats: Patients had baseline clonality above age-matched healthy donors, and this clonality moved with circulating CD8+ T-cell counts.

Trimming stripped 6 bases from V and 5 bases from J, with 14 bases between. The CDR3 spans 14 residues. Germline assignment: CDR1 MDHEN and CDR2 SYDVKM. The receptor was isolated from a human donor with chronic lymphocytic leukemia. The chain has TRBV28 and TRBJ1-5; a possible D gene is TRBD1 (6 bases). Here the sequenced sample was PBMCs, taken before ibrutinib treatment. The CDR3 region is CASRNTGYDQPQHF. Here the CDR3 DNA reads TGTGCCAGCAGGAACACAGGGTACGATCAGCCCCAGCATTTT.